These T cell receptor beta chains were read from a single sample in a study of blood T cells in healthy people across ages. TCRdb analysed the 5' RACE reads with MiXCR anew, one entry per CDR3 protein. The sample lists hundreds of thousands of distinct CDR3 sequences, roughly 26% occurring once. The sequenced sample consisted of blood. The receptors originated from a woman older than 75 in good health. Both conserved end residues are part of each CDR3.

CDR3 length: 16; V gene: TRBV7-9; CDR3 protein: CASSLVPGTAEETQYF
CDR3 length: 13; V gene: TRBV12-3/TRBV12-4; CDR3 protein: CASSSDRNTEALF
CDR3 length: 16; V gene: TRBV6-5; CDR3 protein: CASSYSRRGANNEQFF
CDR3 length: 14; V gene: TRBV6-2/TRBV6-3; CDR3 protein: CASSWGTGGDTQYF
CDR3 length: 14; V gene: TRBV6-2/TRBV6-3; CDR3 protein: CASRETGARNEQFF
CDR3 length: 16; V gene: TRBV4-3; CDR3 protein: CASSQDARGPYNEQFF
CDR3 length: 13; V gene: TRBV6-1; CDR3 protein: CASIRTVGETQYF
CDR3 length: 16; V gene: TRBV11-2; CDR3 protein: CASSLEPLAGRTEAFF
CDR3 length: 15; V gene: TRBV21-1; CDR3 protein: CASSKVAGSGSPLHF
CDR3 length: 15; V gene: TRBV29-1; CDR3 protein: CSAQGLAGSTDTQYF
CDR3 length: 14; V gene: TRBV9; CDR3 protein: CASSPYDRADTQYF
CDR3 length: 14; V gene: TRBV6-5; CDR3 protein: CASSLRHGEETHYF
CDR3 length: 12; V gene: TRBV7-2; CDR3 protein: CASSGGGYGYTF
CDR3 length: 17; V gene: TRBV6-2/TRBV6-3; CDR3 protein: CASSFDQTRNSGNTIYF
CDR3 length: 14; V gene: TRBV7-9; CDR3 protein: CASSLAGGQETQFF
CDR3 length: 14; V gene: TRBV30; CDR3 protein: CAWSAGGSLYEQYF
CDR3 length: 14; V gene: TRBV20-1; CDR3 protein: CSATGSRVLTEAFF
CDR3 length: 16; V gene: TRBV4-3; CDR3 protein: CASSQELGQGAAEAFF
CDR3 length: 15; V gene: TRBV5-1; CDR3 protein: CASRPATGDAYGYTF
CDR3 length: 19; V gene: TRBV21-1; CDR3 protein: CASSTLGQAPWHSYNEQYF
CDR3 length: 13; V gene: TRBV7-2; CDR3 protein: CASSLSGWAEAFF
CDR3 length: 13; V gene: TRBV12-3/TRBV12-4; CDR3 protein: CASSLVLVETQYF
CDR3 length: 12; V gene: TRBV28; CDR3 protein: CASVGPQETQYF
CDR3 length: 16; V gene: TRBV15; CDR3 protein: CATSSQKQGWRNEQFF
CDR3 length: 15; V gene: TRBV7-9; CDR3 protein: CASSYGTGETDTQYF
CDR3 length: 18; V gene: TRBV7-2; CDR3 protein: CASSLVRQGALYNSPLHF
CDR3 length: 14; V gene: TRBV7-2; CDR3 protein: CASSSGTSDYEQFF
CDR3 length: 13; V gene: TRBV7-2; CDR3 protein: CASSPYQFEKLFF
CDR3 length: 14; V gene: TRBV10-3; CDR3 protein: CAIGGRQSQETQYF
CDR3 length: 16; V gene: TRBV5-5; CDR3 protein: CASSLGGTGGRSGYTF
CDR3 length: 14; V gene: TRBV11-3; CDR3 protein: CASSFPQGGETQYF
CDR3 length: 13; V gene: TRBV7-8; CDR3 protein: CASEGAGLETQYF
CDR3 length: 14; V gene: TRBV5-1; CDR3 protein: CASKTRGQSDTQYF
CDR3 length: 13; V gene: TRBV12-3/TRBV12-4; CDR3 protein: CASSFRISDEQYF
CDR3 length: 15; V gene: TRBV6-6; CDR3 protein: CASSNSGAAQETQYF
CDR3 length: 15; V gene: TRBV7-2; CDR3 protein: CASSRSGARYGELFF
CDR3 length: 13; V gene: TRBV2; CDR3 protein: CASSKTGHGELFF
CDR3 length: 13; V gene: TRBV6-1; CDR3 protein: CASSGTGIGELFF
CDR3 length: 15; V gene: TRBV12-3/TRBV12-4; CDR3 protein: CASSAWGAANYGYTF
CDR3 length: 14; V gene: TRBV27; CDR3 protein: CASSLGTSGSEQYF
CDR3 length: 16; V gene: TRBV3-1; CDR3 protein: CASSQGQGDAIGGYTF
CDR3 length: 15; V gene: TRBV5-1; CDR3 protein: CASSPTGDGKNIQYF
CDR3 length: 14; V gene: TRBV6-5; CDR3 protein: CASSPTGSNYGYTF
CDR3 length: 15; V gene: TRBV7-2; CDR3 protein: CASSLGGTRGDEQYF
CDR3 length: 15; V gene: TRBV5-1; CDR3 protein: CASSDRTGGRETQYF
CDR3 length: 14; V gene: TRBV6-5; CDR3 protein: CASTRGQLNTEAFF
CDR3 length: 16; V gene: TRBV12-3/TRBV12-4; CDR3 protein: CASSFGAGGSTDTEYF
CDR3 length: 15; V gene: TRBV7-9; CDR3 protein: CASSLETGWNSPLHF